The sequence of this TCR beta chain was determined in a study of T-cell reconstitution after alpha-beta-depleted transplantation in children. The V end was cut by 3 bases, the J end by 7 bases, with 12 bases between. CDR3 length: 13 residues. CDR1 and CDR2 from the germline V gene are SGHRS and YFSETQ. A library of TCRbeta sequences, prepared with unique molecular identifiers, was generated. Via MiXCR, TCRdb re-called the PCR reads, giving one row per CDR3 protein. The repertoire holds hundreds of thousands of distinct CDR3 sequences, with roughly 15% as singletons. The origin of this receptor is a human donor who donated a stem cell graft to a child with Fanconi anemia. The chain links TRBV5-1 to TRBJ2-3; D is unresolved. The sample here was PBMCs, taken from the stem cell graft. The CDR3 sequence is CASSSDPFYTQYF. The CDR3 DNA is TGCGCCAGCAGCTCCGACCCGTTCTATACGCAGTATTTT.